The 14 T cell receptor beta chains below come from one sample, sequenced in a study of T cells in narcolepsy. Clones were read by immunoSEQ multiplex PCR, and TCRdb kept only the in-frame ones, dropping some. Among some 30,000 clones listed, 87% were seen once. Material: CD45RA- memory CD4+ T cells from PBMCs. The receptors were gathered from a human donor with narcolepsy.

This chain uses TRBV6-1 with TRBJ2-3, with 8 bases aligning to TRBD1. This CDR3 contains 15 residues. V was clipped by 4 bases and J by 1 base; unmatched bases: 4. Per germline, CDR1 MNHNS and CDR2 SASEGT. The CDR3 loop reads CASSGTGGGTDTQYF. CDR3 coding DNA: TGTGCCAGCAGTGGTACAGGGGGAGGCACAGATACGCAGTATTTT.

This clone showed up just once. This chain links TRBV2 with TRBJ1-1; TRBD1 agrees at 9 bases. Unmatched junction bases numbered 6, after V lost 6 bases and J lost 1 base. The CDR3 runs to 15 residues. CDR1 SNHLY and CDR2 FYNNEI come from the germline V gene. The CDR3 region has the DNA TGTGCCAGCAGAAACAGGGGGCTGAGGAACACTGAAGCTTTCTTT. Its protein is CASRNRGLRNTEAFF.

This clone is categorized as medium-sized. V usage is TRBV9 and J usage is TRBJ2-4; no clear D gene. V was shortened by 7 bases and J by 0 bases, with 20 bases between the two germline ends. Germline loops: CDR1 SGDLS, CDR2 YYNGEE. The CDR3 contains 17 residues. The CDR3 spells CASLPALLRLAKNIQYF. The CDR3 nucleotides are TGTGCCAGCTTACCGGCCTTATTACGGTTAGCCAAAAACATTCAGTACTTC.

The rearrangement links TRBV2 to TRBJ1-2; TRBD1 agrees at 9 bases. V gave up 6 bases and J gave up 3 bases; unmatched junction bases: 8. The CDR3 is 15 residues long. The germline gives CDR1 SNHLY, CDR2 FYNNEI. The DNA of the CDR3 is TGTGCCAGCAGGGAACAGGGGGCTTTGGACTATGGCTACACCTTC. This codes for CASREQGALDYGYTF.

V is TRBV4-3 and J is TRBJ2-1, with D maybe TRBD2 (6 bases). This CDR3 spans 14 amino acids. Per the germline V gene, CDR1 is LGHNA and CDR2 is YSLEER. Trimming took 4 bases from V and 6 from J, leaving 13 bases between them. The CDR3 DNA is TGCGCCAGCAGCCTGGAGGGGCCCCCCAATGAGCAGTTCTTC. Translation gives CASSLEGPPNEQFF.

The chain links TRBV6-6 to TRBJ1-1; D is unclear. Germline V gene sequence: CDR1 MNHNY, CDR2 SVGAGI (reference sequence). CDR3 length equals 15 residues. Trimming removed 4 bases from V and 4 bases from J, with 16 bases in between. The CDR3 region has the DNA TGTGCCAGCAGTTTACATGGAACCCTGGGCACTGAAGCTTTCTTT. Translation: CASSLHGTLGTEAFF.

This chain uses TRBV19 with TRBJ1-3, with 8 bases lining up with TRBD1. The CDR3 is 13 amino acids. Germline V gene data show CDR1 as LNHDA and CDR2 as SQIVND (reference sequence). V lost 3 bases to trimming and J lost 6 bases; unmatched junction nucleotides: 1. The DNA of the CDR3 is TGTGCCAGTAGTATCCAGGGGGCAAACACCATATATTTT. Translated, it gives CASSIQGANTIYF. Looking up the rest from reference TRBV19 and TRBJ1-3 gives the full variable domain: DGGITQSPKYLFRKEGQNVTLSCEQNLNHDAMYWYRQDPGQGLRLIYYSQIVNDFQKGDIAEGYSVSREKKESFPLTVTSAQKNPTAFYLCASSIQGANTIYFGEGSWLTVV.

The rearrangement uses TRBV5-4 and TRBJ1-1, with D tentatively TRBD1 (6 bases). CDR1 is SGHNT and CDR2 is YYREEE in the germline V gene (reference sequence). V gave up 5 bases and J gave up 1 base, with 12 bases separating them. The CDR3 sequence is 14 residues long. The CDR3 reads CASRRTEANTEAFF. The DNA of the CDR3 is TGTGCCAGCAGGAGGACAGAGGCGAACACTGAAGCTTTCTTT.

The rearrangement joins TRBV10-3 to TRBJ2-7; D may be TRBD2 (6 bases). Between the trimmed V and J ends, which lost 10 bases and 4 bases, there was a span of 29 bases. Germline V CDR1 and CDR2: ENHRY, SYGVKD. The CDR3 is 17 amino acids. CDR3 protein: CATRTSKVGSSSYEQYF. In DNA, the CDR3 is TGTGCCACGAGAACTAGCAAGGTCGGGTCGTCTTCTTACGAGCAGTACTTC.

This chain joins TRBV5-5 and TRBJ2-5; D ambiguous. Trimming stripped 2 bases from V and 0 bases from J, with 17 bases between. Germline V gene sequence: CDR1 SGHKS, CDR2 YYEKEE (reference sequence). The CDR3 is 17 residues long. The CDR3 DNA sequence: TGTGCCAGCAGCTTATGGATGCGCCGTGGGAACCAAGAGACCCAGTACTTC. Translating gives CASSLWMRRGNQETQYF.

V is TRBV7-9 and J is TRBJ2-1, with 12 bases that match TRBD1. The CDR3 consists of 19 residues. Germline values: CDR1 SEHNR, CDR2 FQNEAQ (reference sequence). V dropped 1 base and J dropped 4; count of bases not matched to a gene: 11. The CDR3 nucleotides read TGTGCCAGCAGCTTAGGGTGGCTGGGGACAGGGGGCAAATACAATGAGCAGTTCTTC. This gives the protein CASSLGWLGTGGKYNEQFF.

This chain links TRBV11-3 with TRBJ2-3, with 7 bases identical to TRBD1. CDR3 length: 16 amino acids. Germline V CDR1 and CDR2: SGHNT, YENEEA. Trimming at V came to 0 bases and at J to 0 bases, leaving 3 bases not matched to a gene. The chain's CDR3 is CASSLEGQPSTDTQYF. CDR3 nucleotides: TGTGCCAGCAGCTTAGAGGGACAGCCGAGCACAGATACGCAGTATTTT.

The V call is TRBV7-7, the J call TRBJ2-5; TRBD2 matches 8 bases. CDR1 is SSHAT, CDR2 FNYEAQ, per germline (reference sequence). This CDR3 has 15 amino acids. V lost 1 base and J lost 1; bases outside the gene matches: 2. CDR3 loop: CASSLVAGPQETQYF. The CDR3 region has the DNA TGTGCCAGCAGCTTAGTAGCGGGGCCCCAAGAGACCCAGTACTTC. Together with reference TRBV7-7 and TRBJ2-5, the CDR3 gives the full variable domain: GAGVSQSPRYKVTKRGQDVTLRCDPISSHATLYWYQQALGQGPEFLTYFNYEAQPDKSGLPSDRFSAERPEGSISTLTIQRTEQRDSAMYRCASSLVAGPQETQYFGPGTRLLVL.

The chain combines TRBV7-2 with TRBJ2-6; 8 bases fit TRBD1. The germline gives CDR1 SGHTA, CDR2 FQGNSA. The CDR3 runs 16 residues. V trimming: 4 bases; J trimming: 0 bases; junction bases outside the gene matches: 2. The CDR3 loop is CASSYTGGSGANVLTF. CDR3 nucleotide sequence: TGTGCCAGCAGCTATACAGGGGGCTCTGGGGCCAACGTCCTGACTTTC.